The rows below give T cell receptor beta chains drawn from one sample of a study of cytomegalovirus exposure and HLA in healthy donors. Some clones are missing from TCRdb's copy, which holds only in-frame ones; the method was immunoSEQ multiplex PCR. The sample holds fewer than 200,000 clones; about 81% are singletons and the top ten take around 3%. The sequenced material came from PBMCs. The receptors here all came from a woman aged 45-65 years in good health and CMV-seropositive. Each CDR3 is given with its conserved first and last residue. D genes are given only for firm matches. Some rows have no size entry. The others give once, few or many, or a class for an expanded clone.

j_call clone_size v_call d_call cdr3_aa cdr3_nt
TRBJ1-2 NA TRBV21-1 NA CASRRRDRARYTF TGTGCCAGCAGACGCCGGGACAGGGCTCGCTACACCTTC
TRBJ2-3 NA TRBV4-1 TRBD2 CASSQATPRQRGLDTQYF TGCGCCAGCAGCCAAGCCACCCCTAGGCAGCGGGGGTTAGATACGCAGTATTTT
TRBJ2-5 once TRBV19 NA CASSMRAGQETQYF TGTGCCAGTAGTATGAGGGCGGGTCAAGAGACCCAGTACTTC
TRBJ2-1 NA TRBV4-2 TRBD2 CASSQGGSGGLGEQFF TGTGCCAGCAGCCAAGGCGGTAGCGGGGGGTTAGGTGAGCAGTTCTTC
TRBJ1-1 NA TRBV7-9 TRBD1 CASSPQGAMNTEAFF TGTGCCAGCAGCCCCCAGGGGGCTATGAACACTGAAGCTTTCTTT
TRBJ1-6 once TRBV19 NA CASSNRELYNSPLHF TGTGCCAGTAGTAACAGGGAATTGTATAATTCACCCCTCCACTTT
TRBJ2-1 NA TRBV5-1 NA CASSLEGGMHNEQFF TGCGCCAGCAGCTTGGAGGGGGGGATGCACAATGAGCAGTTCTTC
TRBJ2-5 NA TRBV5-1 TRBD2 CASSLGLAETQYF TGCGCCAGCAGCTTGGGACTAGCAGAGACCCAGTACTTC
TRBJ1-3 NA TRBV5-4 NA CASSPGRTDSGNTIYF TGTGCCAGCAGCCCAGGGAGGACGGACTCTGGAAACACCATATATTTT
TRBJ1-6 NA TRBV2 NA CASRGEGSPLHF TGTGCCAGCAGGGGAGAGGGTTCACCCCTCCACTTT
TRBJ1-2 NA TRBV5-6 NA CASTVTGLGYTF TGTGCCAGCACCGTTACAGGTTTAGGCTACACCTTC
TRBJ2-2 NA TRBV7-3 NA CASSSPPAGELFF TGTGCCAGCAGCTCCCCTCCTGCCGGGGAGCTGTTTTTT
TRBJ1-1 NA TRBV6-5 NA CASATENTEAFF TGTGCCAGCGCGACAGAGAACACTGAAGCTTTCTTT
TRBJ1-1 NA TRBV6-5 NA CASTLGGGSEAFF TGTGCCAGCACCCTTGGGGGGGGATCTGAAGCTTTCTTT
TRBJ1-1 once TRBV15 NA CATSIQVTTEAFF TGTGCCACCAGCATACAGGTTACCACTGAAGCTTTCTTT
TRBJ1-2 few TRBV12-5 TRBD1 CASGSTGGLYGYTF TGTGCTAGTGGTTCCACAGGGGGGCTCTATGGCTACACCTTC
TRBJ1-6 few TRBV19 NA CASRELRGLTPLHF TGTGCCAGTAGAGAGCTAAGGGGTCTGACACCCCTCCACTTT
TRBJ1-6 once TRBV19 TRBD1 CASSIDPGQGNSPLHF TGTGCCAGTAGTATAGATCCCGGACAGGGGAATTCACCCCTCCACTTT
TRBJ1-5 once TRBV2 NA CASRGVGNQPQHF TGTGCCAGCAGGGGCGTAGGCAATCAGCCCCAGCATTTT
TRBJ2-7 NA TRBV4-1 TRBD1 CASSQVQGENEQYF TGCGCCAGCAGCCAAGTGCAGGGGGAGAACGAGCAGTACTTC
TRBJ1-6 NA TRBV5-1 NA CASSLGQLDPTLHF TGCGCCAGCAGCTTGGGACAGTTAGACCCGACCCTCCACTTT
TRBJ1-6 few TRBV11-2 TRBD1 CASSLGTGNSPLHF TGTGCCAGCAGCCTTGGGACAGGGAATTCACCCCTCCACTTT
TRBJ1-2 few TRBV5-1 TRBD1 CASSTGTGNDGYTF TGCGCCAGCAGCACAGGGACAGGGAATGATGGCTACACCTTC
TRBJ1-2 NA TRBV4-1 NA CASSQDRVTYGYTF TGCGCCAGCAGCCAAGACCGGGTTACCTATGGCTACACCTTC
TRBJ1-3 NA TRBV21-1 NA CASSKVKDRTDGNTIYF TGTGCCAGCAGCAAAGTTAAGGACAGGACAGACGGAAACACCATATATTTT
TRBJ2-3 NA TRBV6-1 NA CASSEGTLQPDTQYF TGTGCCAGCAGTGAGGGGACTCTTCAGCCAGATACGCAGTATTTT
TRBJ1-3 NA TRBV19 NA CASSITPGSSGNTIYF TGTGCCAGTAGTATCACCCCGGGATCCTCTGGAAACACCATATATTTT